Included here is one TCR beta chain sequence, with context. No antigen is known for it. Since a much larger clone is just one base distant, this may be a read error. The germline CDR1 and CDR2 sequences are SGHTA and FQGNSA. Trimming shortened V by 6 bases and J by 2 bases, and 14 bases separated the two germline ends. The CDR3 is 16 residues long. The data were taken from a study of T cell repertoires in cytomegalovirus infection. TCRdb fed the reads into MiXCR, producing one record per CDR3 protein. Altogether hundreds of thousands of distinct CDR3 sequences are present, around 30% being singletons, with the ten largest covering 15% to 20%.

Sample: cultured PBMCs, taken from culture after CMV antigen stimulation. The clonotype was recovered from a human donor in good health (CMV status not recorded). Some clones in this sample may be carry-over from other donors' samples. The rearrangement links TRBV7-2 to TRBJ2-6; no reliable D call. The CDR3 nucleotides are TGTGCCAGCAGACAAACACTCCCGGCTGGGGCCAACGTCCTGACTTTC. This translates into CASRQTLPAGANVLTF. The entire variable domain, with the rest obtained from reference TRBV7-2 and TRBJ2-6, is as follows: GAGVSQSPSNKVTEKGKDVELRCDPISGHTALYWYRQSLGQGLEFLIYFQGNSAPDKSGLPSDRFSAERTGGSVSTLTIQRTQQEDSAVYLCASRQTLPAGANVLTFGAGSRLTVL.